The 20 T cell receptor beta chains presented below share a single source sample, sequenced in a study of cytomegalovirus exposure and HLA in healthy donors. PCR primers comprised 60 Vbeta and 13 Jbeta primers. Generated by immunoSEQ multiplex PCR, the TCRdb table keeps only in-frame clones and is missing some. The data show over 90,000 clones, 70% to 75% seen once. Sequencing was done on a sample of PBMCs. The receptors here all came from a middle-aged man in good health and CMV-seronegative.

The table lists this clone with a few counts. This chain links TRBV2 with TRBJ1-1; D is perhaps TRBD1 (6 bases). Germline CDR1 reads SNHLY; CDR2 reads FYNNEI. CDR3 length: 15 residues. The V gene lost 5 bases and the J gene lost 2 bases, with 15 bases spanning the gap. CDR3 region: CASSPPDRVNTEAFF. DNA for the CDR3: TGTGCCAGCAGTCCCCCGGACAGAGTAAACACTGAAGCTTTCTTT.

This clone appeared once. The chain links TRBV6-4 to TRBJ1-3, with unresolved D. The germline gives CDR1 MRHNA, CDR2 SNTAGT. This CDR3 has 16 amino acids. V was clipped by 0 bases and J by 0 bases, with 9 bases between them. The CDR3 region is CASSDSWALSGNTIYF. CDR3 coding DNA: TGTGCCAGCAGTGACTCGTGGGCCCTCTCTGGAAACACCATATATTTT.

This chain links TRBV29-1 with TRBJ2-7; D gene uncertain. V gave up 3 bases and J gave up 0 bases, with 9 bases separating them. The length of the CDR3 is 13 residues. Germline CDR1 and CDR2: SQVTM and ANQGSEA. CDR3 nucleotide sequence: TGCAGCGTTGATTACGCGGACTCCTACGAGCAGTACTTC. Protein sequence: CSVDYADSYEQYF.

This chain links TRBV7-9 with TRBJ1-1; D is perhaps TRBD1 (5 bases). The CDR3 sequence is 14 residues long. Trimming took 0 bases from V and 8 from J, leaving 13 bases between them. Looked up from germline, CDR1 is SEHNR and CDR2 is FQNEAQ (reference sequence). The CDR3 region is CASSLALAGGEAFF. The CDR3 bases are TGTGCCAGCAGCTTAGCGTTGGCGGGGGGGGAAGCTTTCTTT.

The chain carries TRBV25-1 and TRBJ2-5, with D unresolved. The DNA end favors TRBJ2-7, so the J call may be wrong. The CDR3 has 10 residues. Germline CDR1 MGHDK, CDR2 SYGVNS. The CDR3 reads CAIPSYEQYF. In nucleotides, the CDR3 is TGTGCCATCCCGTCCTACGAGCAGTACTTC.

The chain links TRBV6-6 to TRBJ1-5; D may be TRBD1 (5 bases). The CDR3 loop spans 15 amino acids. Trimming cost V 6 bases and J 0 bases, with 12 bases left between them. CDR1 is MNHNY, CDR2 SVGAGI, per germline (reference sequence). Written as DNA, the CDR3 is TGTGCCAGCAGGGACGCGGGGGATAGCAATCAGCCCCAGCATTTT. It codes for CASRDAGDSNQPQHF.

The chain uses TRBV6-1 and TRBJ2-7; perhaps TRBD1 as D (6 bases). The germline V gene has CDR1 MNHNS and CDR2 SASEGT. V was shortened by 4 bases and J by 5 bases, with 9 bases between the two germline ends. The CDR3 loop spans 12 amino acids. Here the CDR3 DNA reads TGTGCCAGCAGTGCGACAGGCGACGAGCAGTACTTC. This sequence encodes CASSATGDEQYF.

This clone has a single count. The rearrangement links TRBV5-4 to TRBJ2-1; 8 positions match TRBD2. This CDR3 is 11 amino acids long. Trimming removed 5 bases from V and 15 bases from J; junction bases left unmatched: 7. Germline V gene data show CDR1 as SGHNT and CDR2 as YYREEE (reference sequence). The CDR3 nucleotides are TGTGCCAGCAGTTTCGGACTAGCTCGGTTCTTC. This encodes CASSFGLARFF.

The J gene is TRBJ2-5, the V gene TRBV28, with D perhaps TRBD2 (7 bases). Trimming cost V 2 bases and J 8 bases, with 18 bases left between them. This CDR3 is 15 amino acids long. Per germline, CDR1 MDHEN and CDR2 SYDVKM. This CDR3 is CASSLGGGARDTQYF. DNA for the CDR3: TGTGCCAGCAGTTTAGGTGGGGGGGCAAGAGATACCCAGTACTTC.

In its sample, this clone was seen once. V gene TRBV7-3 combines with J gene TRBJ2-2, with 11 nucleotides matching TRBD2. The CDR3 extends over 17 amino acids. Trimming took 5 bases from V and 0 from J; bases not matched to a gene: 5. Per the germline V gene, CDR1 is SGHTA and CDR2 is FQGTGA. CDR3: CASSASSGGPNTGELFF. CDR3 DNA: TGTGCCAGCAGCGCATCTAGCGGGGGGCCGAACACCGGGGAGCTGTTTTTT.

This clone has only a few counts. The chain has TRBV30 and TRBJ2-6, with 12 bases matching TRBD1. V lost 5 bases, J lost 3 bases, and 8 bases stayed unmatched. The CDR3 covers 17 residues. Germline V CDR1 and CDR2: GTSNPN, SVGIG (reference sequence). The CDR3 sequence: CAWYRDRGRRGANVLTF. The CDR3 coding sequence is TGTGCCTGGTACCGGGACAGGGGGCGCCGTGGGGCCAACGTCCTGACTTTC.

CDR3 loop: CASSSWTSATDTQYF. The CDR3 DNA reads as TGTGCCAGCAGCTCGTGGACTAGCGCCACAGATACGCAGTATTTT. The genes are TRBV11-2 and TRBJ2-3; the match to TRBD2 covers 9 bases. This CDR3 contains 15 residues. The germline V gene encodes CDR1 SGHAT and CDR2 FQNNGV. The V gene end was trimmed by 4 bases and the J gene end by 2 bases; junction bases not matched to a gene: 4.

The rearrangement links TRBV28 to TRBJ2-3, with a tentative D call TRBD2 (6 bases). Trimming cost V 11 bases and J 2 bases, with 14 bases left between them. The CDR3 is 13 residues long. Germline CDR1 MDHEN, CDR2 SYDVKM. CDR3 DNA: TGTGCCTTAGGGACTCCCTACACAGATACGCAGTATTTT. It encodes CALGTPYTDTQYF. Variable domain in full (rest from reference TRBV28 and TRBJ2-3): DVKVTQSSRYLVKRTGEKVFLECVQDMDHENMFWYRQDPGLGLRLIYFSYDVKMKEKGDIPEGYSVSREKKERFSLILESASTNQTSMYLCALGTPYTDTQYFGPGTRLTVL.

The rearrangement uses TRBV5-1 and TRBJ2-7; TRBD1 matches at 10 bases. V lost 0 bases, J lost 3 bases, and 3 bases stayed unmatched. The CDR3 contains 15 residues. The germline CDR1 and CDR2 sequences are SGHRS and YFSETQ. Here the CDR3 reads CASSLVTGGRYEQYF. The CDR3 bases are TGCGCCAGCAGCTTGGTGACAGGGGGCCGCTACGAGCAGTACTTC.

This chain connects TRBV5-4 to TRBJ1-2, with 9 bases aligning to TRBD1. The CDR3 has 14 amino acids. Per germline, CDR1 SGHNT and CDR2 YYREEE (reference sequence). Losses at the gene ends were 4 bases for V and 5 bases for J; bases not matched to a gene: 6. The CDR3 region has the DNA TGTGCCAGCAGCCCGGGACAGGGAGTTTATGGCTACACCTTC. Encoded protein: CASSPGQGVYGYTF.

A note on this clone: Compared with germline, one end of the junction differs, possibly owing to a read error. The rearrangement joins TRBV4-3 to TRBJ2-7; 7 bases align to TRBD1. The germline CDR1 and CDR2 sequences are LGHNA and YSLEER. This CDR3 contains 12 residues. The CDR3 bases are TGCGCCAGCAGCCAAGAAGGGGGCCCTCTTTGGTTC. This translates into CASSQEGGPLWF.

The rearrangement joins TRBV29-1 to TRBJ1-1, with TRBD1 as a possible D gene (5 bases). Trimming pared 6 bases from V and 4 bases from J, leaving 12 bases between. Germline assignment: CDR1 SQVTM and CDR2 ANQGSEA. CDR3 size: 12 residues. CDR3 region: CSVGPGRTEAFF. CDR3 bases: TGCAGCGTGGGGCCAGGGCGCACTGAAGCTTTCTTT.

The rearrangement links TRBV5-1 to TRBJ2-2; 7 positions agree with TRBD1. V shed 2 bases, J shed 4 bases, and the junction held 2 bases outside the gene matches. This CDR3 comprises 14 residues. Germline values: CDR1 SGHRS, CDR2 YFSETQ. The CDR3: CASSLQGLTGELFF. The CDR3 DNA is TGCGCCAGCAGCTTACAGGGGCTCACCGGGGAGCTGTTTTTT.

This chain connects TRBV29-1 to TRBJ2-7; TRBD1 aligns across 8 bases. V trimming: 7 bases; J trimming: 5 bases; junction bases outside the gene matches: 7. Germline V CDR1 and CDR2: SQVTM, ANQGSEA. The CDR3 loop spans 12 amino acids. CDR3 protein: CSASRQGNEQYF. In DNA form, the CDR3 reads TGCAGCGCTTCACGACAGGGGAACGAGCAGTACTTC.

In this sample, this clone turned up a few times. The chain uses TRBV6-6 and TRBJ1-1; no reliable D call. Trimming cost V 2 bases and J 7 bases, with 8 bases left between them. This CDR3 comprises 12 residues. Germline V lookup: CDR1 MNHNY, CDR2 SVGAGI (reference sequence). The CDR3 DNA reads TGTGCCAGCAGTTACGAGGGATATGAAGCTTTCTTT. Amino acids: CASSYEGYEAFF.